Below, 29 T cell receptor beta chains from the same sample are listed, as sequenced in a study of cytomegalovirus exposure and HLA in healthy donors (TCRdb year 2017). The method was the immunoSEQ multiplex PCR assay. For the multiplex PCR, a mixture combining 60 forward primers for TCR Vbeta segments and 13 reverse primers for TCR Jbeta segments was used. The immuneACCESS repertoire file appears here via TCRdb, limited to in-frame rearrangements. These files lack a portion of the clones; in checked studies, under half of the deficit traces to unresolved V genes, and the cause of the others is not known. This sample holds about 110,000 clones; approximately 80% were observed only once. The leading ten clones occupy less than 2.5% of the sample. The sample consisted of PBMCs. The source of these receptors is a woman under 40 in good health and CMV-seronegative.

The chain has TRBV27 and TRBJ2-3, with D tentatively TRBD2 (5 bases). This CDR3 is 13 amino acids long. Germline V gene lookup returns CDR1 MNHEY and CDR2 SMNVEV (reference sequence). The V end was cut by 6 bases, the J end by 6 bases, with 13 bases between. The CDR3 region is CASSLAGLDTQYF. In DNA, the CDR3 is TGTGCCAGCAGCCTTGCGGGTCTCGATACGCAGTATTTT.

The V call is TRBV7-9, the J call TRBJ1-4, with D possibly matching TRBD1 (5 bases). The CDR3 loop spans 15 amino acids. Trimming took 3 bases from V and 7 from J, leaving 15 bases between them. Germline CDR1 SEHNR, CDR2 FQNEAQ (reference sequence). CDR3 sequence: CASSFGGISSEKLFF. Here the CDR3 DNA reads TGTGCCAGCAGCTTCGGGGGAATTAGCTCTGAAAAACTGTTTTTT.

The chain recombines TRBV7-6 with TRBJ2-3; 8 bases are a match to TRBD2. The germline V gene encodes CDR1 SGHVS and CDR2 FNYEAQ. This CDR3 has 17 amino acids. J was trimmed by 6 bases and V by 1 base; bases with no gene match: 12. The CDR3 bases are TGTGCCAGCAGCTTAGTGGGTACGGGAGGGATACTTGATACGCAGTATTTT. Translation gives CASSLVGTGGILDTQYF.

V gene TRBV19 combines with J gene TRBJ2-7; 9 nucleotides agree with TRBD2. After removal of 7 bases from V and 6 bases from J, the junction contained 13 bases not matched to a gene. The CDR3 is made up of 15 amino acids. Germline values: CDR1 LNHDA, CDR2 SQIVND (reference sequence). The CDR3 reads CASNSPASGISEQYF. For the CDR3, the DNA is TGTGCCAGTAATAGTCCGGCTAGCGGGATTTCCGAGCAGTACTTC. The full variable domain, with the rest looked up from reference TRBV19 and TRBJ2-7, is DGGITQSPKYLFRKEGQNVTLSCEQNLNHDAMYWYRQDPGQGLRLIYYSQIVNDFQKGDIAEGYSVSREKKESFPLTVTSAQKNPTAFYLCASNSPASGISEQYFGPGTRLTVT.

The genes are TRBV6-1 and TRBJ1-4; 10 positions match TRBD1. This CDR3 contains 17 residues. V was clipped by 1 base and J by 11 bases; unmatched bases: 13. Germline lookup yields CDR1 MNHNS and CDR2 SASEGT. The CDR3 loop is CASSEDPAGTGARKLFF. The DNA for the CDR3 is TGTGCCAGCAGTGAAGACCCGGCGGGGACAGGGGCCCGGAAACTGTTTTTT.

This chain joins TRBV9 and TRBJ2-7, with D tentatively TRBD2 (5 bases). This CDR3 spans 15 amino acids. Looked up from germline, CDR1 is SGDLS and CDR2 is YYNGEE. V was pared by 3 bases and J by 2 bases, with 15 bases between. CDR3 loop: CASSAWAGQTYEQYF. CDR3 nucleotides: TGTGCCAGCAGCGCGTGGGCGGGTCAGACCTACGAGCAGTACTTC.

V gene TRBV27 combines with J gene TRBJ2-1; D remains ambiguous. CDR1 is MNHEY and CDR2 is SMNVEV in the germline V gene (reference sequence). V was shortened by 2 bases and J by 7 bases, with 18 bases between the two germline ends. The CDR3 runs to 16 residues. In DNA form, the CDR3 reads TGTGCCAGCAGTTTAGTAGTTGGTTCTTTGTTGAATGAGCAGTTCTTC. This encodes CASSLVVGSLLNEQFF.

The J gene is TRBJ1-5, the V gene TRBV29-1; D is possibly TRBD1 (6 bases). Trimming cost V 5 bases and J 1 base, with 9 bases left between them. The CDR3 spans 13 residues. Germline V gives CDR1 SQVTM, CDR2 ANQGSEA. CDR3: CSVQGTSNQPQHF. DNA for the CDR3: TGCAGCGTTCAAGGGACAAGCAATCAGCCCCAGCATTTT.

V gene TRBV9 combines with J gene TRBJ2-1; D is perhaps TRBD2 (5 bases). The CDR3 spans 16 residues. The ends were cut back, 0 bases at V and 7 bases at J, with 17 bases in the middle. Germline V gene data show CDR1 as SGDLS and CDR2 as YYNGEE. This CDR3 reads CASSVGGYPPLNEQFF. The CDR3 bases are TGTGCCAGCAGCGTAGGAGGGTATCCCCCCCTTAATGAGCAGTTCTTC.

V is TRBV11-2 and J is TRBJ1-5, with 7 bases identical to TRBD1. CDR1 is SGHAT, CDR2 FQNNGV, per germline. The CDR3 is 15 residues long. Losses at the gene ends were 1 base for V and 9 bases for J; bases not matched to a gene: 9. Here the CDR3 DNA reads TGTGCCAGCAGCTTAGGGACAGGTTACAACTGGCCCCAGCATTTT. This translates into CASSLGTGYNWPQHF.

This clone was seen only a few times. The genes are TRBV9 and TRBJ2-1; 8 bases align to TRBD2. The germline V gene has CDR1 SGDLS and CDR2 YYNGEE. With 0 bases clipped from V and 9 bases from J, the junction kept 8 bases outside the gene matches. CDR3 length: 15 residues. This chain's CDR3 is CASSVASGGPSEQFF. The CDR3 nucleotides are TGTGCCAGCAGCGTAGCGTCGGGAGGGCCTTCTGAGCAGTTCTTC.

A note on this clone: Other DNA sequences in the sample encode the same CDR3. V usage is TRBV6-4 and J usage is TRBJ1-3; possibly TRBD1 for D (6 bases). Germline V lookup: CDR1 MRHNA, CDR2 SNTAGT. Deletions cut 1 base from V and 4 bases from J, with 11 bases between. The CDR3 spans 15 residues. DNA of the CDR3: TGTGCCAGCAGTGACTGTACGGACAGAGGAAACACCATATATTTT. Translation gives CASSDCTDRGNTIYF.

This chain uses TRBV6-1 with TRBJ1-3; 7 nucleotides match TRBD1. This CDR3 has 15 residues. J gave up 1 base and V 8 bases, and 8 bases lay outside the gene matches. CDR1 and CDR2 (germline): MNHNS, SASEGT. The CDR3 DNA reads as TGTGCCAGCCTGAAGGACAGGCTTTCTGGAAACACCATATATTTT. Translated: CASLKDRLSGNTIYF.

The chain couples TRBV6-6 to TRBJ2-7; D not certain. Per the germline V gene, CDR1 is MNHNY and CDR2 is SVGAGI (reference sequence). V was trimmed by 6 bases and J by 3 bases, leaving 9 bases between them. CDR3 size: 12 residues. CDR3 sequence (DNA): TGTGCCAGCAGGGAAAACAGCTACGAGCAGTACTTC. It codes for CASRENSYEQYF.

The chain employs TRBV7-9 and TRBJ1-3; no clear D. Trimming left V 4 bases short and J 0 bases short, with 7 bases between. This CDR3 contains 14 residues. CDR1 is SEHNR and CDR2 is FQNEAQ in the germline V gene (reference sequence). The CDR3 DNA is TGTGCCAGCAGCTCCGCTACCTCTGGAAACACCATATATTTT. It specifies CASSSATSGNTIYF.

The V and J genes are TRBV10-3 and TRBJ2-7; maybe TRBD1 (6 bases). Between the trimmed V and J ends, which lost 0 bases and 5 bases, there was a span of 14 bases. The CDR3 loop spans 15 amino acids. The germline gives CDR1 ENHRY, CDR2 SYGVKD. In DNA form, the CDR3 reads TGTGCCATCAGTGAGTCGACGGACAGTGGCCACGAGCAGTACTTC. It encodes CAISESTDSGHEQYF.

The chain recombines TRBV6-6 with TRBJ1-1, with 7 bases aligning to TRBD1. The CDR3 sequence is 15 residues long. V dropped 3 bases and J dropped 1; count of bases not matched to a gene: 5. The germline V gene has CDR1 MNHNY and CDR2 SVGAGI (reference sequence). The CDR3 nucleotides are TGTGCCAGCAGTTATCCGGGACAGAAGAACACTGAAGCTTTCTTT. This sequence encodes CASSYPGQKNTEAFF.

The chain combines TRBV28 with TRBJ1-4; D not resolved. Trimming took off 3 bases at V and 5 bases at J, with 16 bases between the two ends. Germline CDR1 reads MDHEN; CDR2 reads SYDVKM. CDR3 length equals 16 residues. CDR3 bases: TGTGCCAGCAGTTTTTCCGGACTTGGATCAAATGAAAAACTGTTTTTT. It encodes CASSFSGLGSNEKLFF.

A few counts support this clone. V gene TRBV5-1 combines with J gene TRBJ2-3, with TRBD2 matching 8 bases. CDR1 SGHRS and CDR2 YFSETQ come from the germline V gene. The junction had 12 bases not matched to a gene; V was cut back by 2 bases and J by 7 bases. This CDR3 has 16 residues. CDR3 DNA sequence: TGCGCCAGCAGCTTCTCCGGGAGGGCCACATTTAATACGCAGTATTTT. Translating it yields CASSFSGRATFNTQYF.

The chain joins TRBV18 to TRBJ2-1, with 10 nucleotides matching TRBD2. V lost 1 base to trimming and J lost 0 bases; unmatched junction nucleotides: 3. The CDR3 sequence is 17 residues long. Per germline, CDR1 KGHSH and CDR2 LQKENI. CDR3 sequence (DNA): TGTGCCAGCTCACCACTCCTAGCGGGGGTCTCCTACAATGAGCAGTTCTTC. Translated: CASSPLLAGVSYNEQFF.

This chain connects TRBV12-5 to TRBJ2-1, with TRBD2 identical over 11 bases. Germline CDR1 LGHNT, CDR2 FRNRAP. This CDR3 is 17 amino acids long. With 0 bases clipped from V and 7 bases from J, the junction kept 8 bases outside the gene matches. The CDR3 reads CASGLVISGRAQNEQFF. The CDR3 coding sequence is TGTGCTAGTGGTTTGGTAATTAGCGGGAGGGCCCAAAATGAGCAGTTCTTC. Together with reference TRBV12-5 and TRBJ2-1, the CDR3 gives the full variable domain: DARVTQTPRHKVTEMGQEVTMRCQPILGHNTVFWYRQTMMQGLELLAYFRNRAPLDDSGMPKDRFSAEMPDATLATLKIQPSEPRDSAVYFCASGLVISGRAQNEQFFGPGTRLTVL.

CDR3 residues: CASSPTGSDGYTF. The CDR3 DNA reads as TGTGCCAGCAGTCCGACAGGGTCGGATGGCTACACCTTC. This chain joins TRBV6-6 and TRBJ1-2; 7 nucleotides line up with TRBD1. Germline values: CDR1 MNHNY, CDR2 SVGAGI (reference sequence). J was trimmed by 6 bases and V by 5 bases; bases with no gene match: 6. The CDR3 loop spans 13 amino acids.

The chain combines TRBV7-9 with TRBJ2-7, with D uncertain. The CDR3 runs to 12 residues. The V gene's germline CDR1 is SEHNR and CDR2 FQNEAQ (reference sequence). The V gene lost 4 bases and the J gene lost 4 bases, with 8 bases spanning the gap. CDR3 bases: TGTGCCAGCAGCTCCTCCGGGTACGAGCAGTACTTC. Translated, it gives CASSSSGYEQYF.

V gene TRBV27 combines with J gene TRBJ2-7, with D possibly TRBD1 on 6 matching bases. Trimming removed 4 bases at V and 11 bases at J, with 27 bases between. The germline gives CDR1 MNHEY, CDR2 SMNVEV (reference sequence). The CDR3 sequence is 16 residues long. The DNA of the CDR3 is TGTGCCAGCAGTTCCCAAGACAGGATTCACGGAACCCAGAAGTACTTC. Protein: CASSSQDRIHGTQKYF.

V is TRBV6-4 and J is TRBJ2-3; D is ambiguous. CDR3 length: 16 residues. Deletions cut 4 bases from V and 1 base from J, with 15 bases between. Per the germline V gene, CDR1 is MRHNA and CDR2 is SNTAGT. CDR3 in DNA: TGTGCCAGCAGTGCCTATTCAATACTACGCACAGATACGCAGTATTTT. This codes for CASSAYSILRTDTQYF.

The chain carries TRBV18 and TRBJ1-2, with D possibly matching TRBD1 (5 bases). The CDR3 contains 14 residues. In germline, CDR1 is KGHSH, CDR2 LQKENI. Trimming removed 2 bases from V and 2 bases from J, with 9 bases in between. DNA for the CDR3: TGTGCCAGCTCACCAGTAAGGGGCAACTATGGCTACACCTTC. This encodes CASSPVRGNYGYTF.

This clone was picked up a small number of times. The chain employs TRBV5-5 and TRBJ2-5; 12 bases match TRBD2. The germline V gene has CDR1 SGHKS and CDR2 YYEKEE (reference sequence). The CDR3 runs to 17 residues. The junction had 13 bases not matched to a gene; V was cut back by 6 bases and J by 4 bases. The CDR3 protein is CASNVPTSGSYGETQYF. In DNA, the CDR3 is TGTGCCAGCAACGTACCGACTAGCGGGAGTTATGGAGAGACCCAGTACTTC.

The chain couples TRBV5-1 to TRBJ2-3, with TRBD2 as a possible D gene (6 bases). Per the germline V gene, CDR1 is SGHRS and CDR2 is YFSETQ. This CDR3 has 15 residues. V was clipped by 2 bases and J by 0 bases, with 10 bases between them. The CDR3 loop reads CASSLISGSTDTQYF. CDR3 sequence (DNA): TGCGCCAGCAGCTTAATTAGCGGAAGCACAGATACGCAGTATTTT.

The CDR3 sequence is CSARRGDTQYF. The CDR3 DNA sequence: TGCAGTGCTAGGCGCGGAGATACGCAGTATTTT. The chain links TRBV20-1 to TRBJ2-3, with D uncertain. Germline CDR1 reads DFQATT; CDR2 reads SNEGSKA (reference sequence). The CDR3 has 11 residues. V shed 3 bases and J shed 5 bases, with 6 bases lying between them.